The 7 T cell receptor beta chains listed next were all sequenced from one sample in a study of blood T cell repertoires in COVID-19. Profiling relied on immunoSEQ multiplex PCR, and the TCRdb table lists in-frame clones only, not all of them. The table shows fewer than 150,000 clones, with roughly 79% occurring only once. Sequenced: peripheral blood. These receptors originate from a human donor in a cohort sampled during active COVID-19.

The rearrangement links TRBV6-6 to TRBJ2-1; D remains unclear. The CDR3 has 12 residues. The V end was cut by 2 bases, the J end by 7 bases, with 6 bases between. Per germline, CDR1 MNHNY and CDR2 SVGAGI (reference sequence). As DNA, the CDR3 is TGTGCCAGCAGTTACGCGAGGAATGAGCAGTTCTTC. It encodes CASSYARNEQFF.

The rearrangement joins TRBV3-1 (or the pseudogene TRBV3-2) to TRBJ2-7; 7 nucleotides align to TRBD2. CDR1 is LGHDT and CDR2 is YNNKEL in the germline V gene (reference sequence). The CDR3 totals 14 residues. The V and J ends lost 1 base and 6 bases, in that order; junction bases with no gene match: 6. The DNA of the CDR3 is TGTGCCAGCAGCCAAGGGCCCACTAGCGCCGAGCAGTACTTC. Residues: CASSQGPTSAEQYF.

This sequence joins TRBV2 and TRBJ2-5, with a possible D match to TRBD1 (6 bases). The V end lost 6 bases, the J end lost 5 bases, and 16 bases lay between the germline ends. There are 14 residues in the CDR3. The V gene's germline CDR1 is SNHLY and CDR2 FYNNEI. The CDR3 DNA sequence: TGTGCCAGCAGCGGGGAACAGGGAGCGGAGACCCAGTACTTC. Residues: CASSGEQGAETQYF.

Comments on this clone: One end of the junction does not line up with germline, which may come from a read error. The rearrangement links TRBV4-2 to TRBJ1-6, with D unresolved. Germline values: CDR1 LGHNA, CDR2 YNFKEQ. The length of the CDR3 is 15 residues. The CDR3 here is CASSQEESFNSPLHF. CDR3 bases: TGTGCCAGCAGCCAAGAGGAGTCCTTTAATTCACCCCTCCACTTT.

On this clone itself: Other DNA sequences in this specimen translate into the identical CDR3. V is TRBV6-5 and J is TRBJ2-7, with D possibly being TRBD2 (7 bases). Germline CDR1 and CDR2: MNHEY and SVGAGI. There are 14 residues in the CDR3. V was trimmed by 7 bases and J by 5 bases, leaving 18 bases between them. CDR3 nucleotide sequence: TGTGCCAGCACGTTAGGGGGGGGACGGGACGAGCAGTACTTC. Protein: CASTLGGGRDEQYF.

This clone appeared a few times. The V gene is TRBV10-3, the J gene TRBJ1-1; the match to TRBD1 covers 7 bases. There are 15 residues in the CDR3. V lost 3 bases to trimming and J lost 2 bases; unmatched junction nucleotides: 6. CDR1 ENHRY and CDR2 SYGVKD come from the germline V gene. The CDR3 coding sequence is TGTGCCATCAGTGATCGACAGGGACCCAACACTGAAGCTTTCTTT. It specifies CAISDRQGPNTEAFF.

This rearrangement joins TRBV4-1 to TRBJ1-2; D gene uncertain. Germline values: CDR1 MGHRA, CDR2 YSYEKL. This CDR3 contains 14 residues. Trimming took off 0 bases at V and 4 bases at J, with 9 bases between the two ends. The CDR3 DNA sequence: TGCGCCAGCAGCCAAGAAAGGGAGTCCTATGGCTACACCTTC. Its protein product is CASSQERESYGYTF.